This T cell receptor beta chain was observed in a study of low-dose radiotherapy and immunotherapy resistance in tumors. Study details: The schedule for Cohort 2 used 1 Gy per fraction every two weeks, which added up to 13 Gy over 26 weeks. Aspirin was taken orally at 300 mg daily by patients, and this continued for four cycles from cycle 1 day 1.

TRAV- and TRBV-specific primers were used for first-strand cDNA, which covered alpha and beta chains. Over approximately 20 PCR cycles, TCRs were amplified from a constant-region primer and V-primer adapter. TCRdb itself ran the reads through MiXCR, one entry per CDR3 protein. In the table there are tens of thousands of distinct CDR3 sequences, less than 30% of which are singletons. V dropped 5 bases and J dropped 7 bases, with 11 bases sitting between them. The CDR3 extends over 13 amino acids. CDR1 is SGHTA, CDR2 FQGTGA, per germline. Noted time point: after trial treatment. Treatment of the sample: LDRT plus nivolumab, ipilimumab, low-dose cyclophosphamide and aspirin (RACIN trial). Tumors of eligible patients were advanced, solid and lacking tumor-infiltrating lymphocytes.

This chain uses TRBV7-3 with TRBJ2-2, with D hard to call. The sample here was PBMCs, taken after low-dose radiotherapy plus immunotherapy. The source of this sequence is a male donor with prostate cancer. CDR3 in amino acids: CASSPRMGGELFF. The CDR3 DNA reads TGTGCCAGCAGCCCCCGAATGGGCGGGGAGCTGTTTTTT.